The T cell receptor (beta chain) described here comes from a study of blood T cell repertoires in COVID-19. Across the whole study: Acute and convalescent COVID-19 samples came from the United States, Italy and Spain. T cells, B-cell-depleted T cells, or PBMCs supplied cDNA or gDNA.

In the original analysis: From reference gene primer amplification, estimates of nucleated cell counts were derived. Sequencing used immunoSEQ multiplex PCR; TCRdb keeps in-frame clones, though not all of them. That table is the source of V, J and clone size, and D and trimming were worked out from the DNA. This table has 330,000 or so clones, about 92% appearing once. Germline values: CDR1 MNHEY, CDR2 SVGAGI. The CDR3 has 13 residues. V shed 6 bases and J shed 7 bases, with 12 bases lying between them. Individuals drawn from approximately 26 US areas were about 18 to 95 years old. This sequence was found in a woman aged 25 to 39 who had recovered from COVID-19. The sequenced sample was PBMCs or T cells enriched from blood (not recorded which). The V gene is TRBV6-5, the J gene TRBJ1-4, with a possible D match to TRBD1 (5 bases). DNA of the CDR3: TGTGCCAGCAGGAGAACGGGACTTGAAAAACTGTTTTTT. Residues: CASRRTGLEKLFF.